This section outlines one T cell receptor beta chain sequence together with its context. Which antigen it targets is not known. There are no base qualities to consult, and no much larger clone falls within one base. The TCR beta CDR3 regions were amplified from the RNA transcripts. The TCR CDR3 was subjected to a first round of RT-PCR using the HTBI primer set and the Qiagen OneStep RT-PCR kit. The libraries were constructed in a second round of multiplex PCR and then size-selected and purified. The libraries were sequenced on an Illumina HiSeq2000 using paired-end 100 bp reads. Per the original workflow: SOAPnuke was used to process the raw data, removing reads that contained adapters or uncalled bases, had a mean Phred below 15, or lacked an exact match to the constant primer or identifier. COPE v1.2.5 was used to merge the high-quality paired reads, and each unique nucleotide sequence was defined as a clonotype. MiTCR v1.1 was used to align the clonotypes against IMGT TRBV, TRBD and TRBJ reference segments. The analysis was restricted to V-J combinations with a frequency above 0.0001, which together covered just over 99% of the repertoires. The TCS score was defined as F50 (clonal expansion) divided by E x V (chaos), with BLOSUM62-based TCRdist calculated between CDR3 peptides within each V-J. Welch's t-statistics and random forest reduced around 510 V-J features to 13, which were used in a naive Bayes classifier (R e1071). TCRdb applied fastp at Q25 and MiXCR to the public reads, then kept only in-frame beta chains. When rows share a CDR3 protein, they turn into one entry using the most common DNA and genes. Here the V and J calls rest on TCRdb's processing, not on the authors' analysis. The sample yields 300,000 to 450,000 distinct CDR3 sequences; more than 14% were counted once. Jointly, the top ten make up around 20% of the sample.

CDR1 SGDLS and CDR2 YYNGEE were looked up in the germline V gene. V gives up 1 base and J gives up 6 bases, and the segment between their germline ends measures 16 bases. Measured from the cysteine to the phenylalanine, the CDR3 is 16 residues long. Only the CDR3 portion is preserved as DNA: 48 bases, with reading frame beginning at the first base. These data come from a study of T cells in Graves' hyperthyroidism and ophthalmopathy (dated by TCRdb to 2018 to 2020). Describing the broader study: Peripheral blood was collected at initial diagnosis, before any treatment. After blood sampling, hyperthyroidism patients were treated with methimazole at a starting dose of 30 mg daily, and ophthalmopathy patients were treated with high-dose intravenous methylprednisolone. The study also compared thyroid tissue and blood T-cell repertoires from five or six Graves' hyperthyroidism patients. The roughly 100 discovery patients were randomly divided into training and test sets at a 7:3 ratio. Prospective prediction of ophthalmopathy was tested in an independent validation cohort consisting of roughly 19 hyperthyroidism patients and 15 to 17 patients who later progressed to ophthalmopathy. TCR V-J signatures able to tell the groups apart were searched for in a discovery cohort of 100 patients, of whom over 40 had Graves' ophthalmopathy and more than 55 had stable Graves' hyperthyroidism. The paper describes TCR Vbeta CDR3 sequencing of 135 peripheral blood samples, made up of 43 ophthalmopathy patients, 70 to 80 hyperthyroidism patients and 17 progressor patients. General conclusions and limits of the study: Most expanded thyroid clonotypes (frequency above 0.001) were also detected in blood, a finding suggesting that blood repertoires may reflect thyroid immune responses. In validation, the model predicted progression to ophthalmopathy with approximately 71% sensitivity and around 72% specificity, a median of roughly seven months before onset. Sample size was not statistically predetermined, and investigators were not blinded to group allocation. A model built on a 13 V-J signature distinguished ophthalmopathy from stable hyperthyroidism, reaching over 85% sensitivity and about 81% specificity in cross-validation and 80%/75% in testing.

Ophthalmopathy patients had moderately to severely active disease, with a Clinical Activity Score of 3 or more, a NOSPECS grade of 4 or more, and a disease duration of less than 3 months. The study excluded patients with uncontrolled infections, other autoimmune diseases, pregnancy or lactation. Diagnoses were established on the basis of clinical symptoms, serum thyroxine and TRAb, thyroid ultrasound, and orbital computed tomography. PBMCs were isolated from 7.5 to 10 ml of fresh peripheral blood by Ficoll-Paque density gradient centrifugation. Trizol reagent was used to extract total RNA, and RNA quality was then checked on an Agilent 2100 Bioanalyzer.

Material: blood. The receptor chain draws on TRBV9 and TRBJ2-2; the D region may be TRBD1 or TRBD2, each matching 6 bases equally. This TCR was recovered from a woman between 25 and 40 years old with Graves' ophthalmopathy. The DNA sequence follows: TGTGCCAGCAGCGTACGGGGGCTGAACGACGCCGGGGAGCTGTTTTTT. It encodes CASSVRGLNDAGELFF.